The rows below give T cell receptor beta chains drawn from one sample of a study of circulating and synovial CD4+ cells in juvenile arthritis. This table comes from immunoSEQ multiplex PCR, and its TCRdb copy is limited to in-frame clones, with some not included. The sample includes around 13,000 clones, over 70% of them seen just once. Source material: CD4+ T cells from synovial fluid. These TCRs come from a human patient with juvenile idiopathic arthritis. Some clones in this sample may be carry-over from other donors' samples. Both conserved end residues are trimmed from each CDR3.

cdr3_aa v_call cdr3_length j_call
ASSLTGGGYGYT TRBV6-5 12 TRBJ1-2
ASRGADQPQH TRBV19 10 TRBJ1-5
ASSSGQGGDQETQY TRBV5-4 14 TRBJ2-5
ASSREWRRGYT TRBV5-5 11 TRBJ1-2
ASSLASGGYGYT TRBV5-8 12 TRBJ1-2
ASSGGPRDGNTIY TRBV6-6 13 TRBJ1-3
ASSEAGGVLGYT TRBV2 12 TRBJ1-2
ASSLINNEQF TRBV7-2 10 TRBJ2-1
ASSAGTGTQTQY TRBV5-1 12 TRBJ2-5
ASTRVSSYEQF TRBV7-9 11 TRBJ2-1
ASSFSETQY TRBV7-2 9 TRBJ2-5
ASSLWGEGNEQY TRBV5-6 12 TRBJ2-7
AWSIQGRGNQPQH TRBV30 13 TRBJ1-5
ASSRGHSNEQY TRBV23-1 11 TRBJ2-7
ASSISRQGPYGYT TRBV19 13 TRBJ1-2
AWSGQVNEQF TRBV30 10 TRBJ2-1
ASSIVPRGQY TRBV6-1 10 TRBJ2-7
AWSRQENTEAF TRBV30 11 TRBJ1-1
ASGPYSGRAYYEQY TRBV27 14 TRBJ2-7
ASSLQERVLGREQY TRBV7-2 14 TRBJ2-7
ASRNRGPSARDQPQH TRBV19 15 TRBJ1-5
SVEVGAGTSYEQY TRBV29-1 13 TRBJ2-7
ASSLGFGGMHYVQY TRBV5-1 14 TRBJ2-7
ASSATDRGSGYT TRBV9 12 TRBJ1-2
ASSQVSGADTQY TRBV4-3 12 TRBJ2-3
ASSYQGANSPLH TRBV6-6 12 TRBJ1-6
SVSSGGAGANVLT TRBV29-1 13 TRBJ2-6
ASSQAGAGGETQY TRBV4-1 13 TRBJ2-5
ASSEQSNTEAF TRBV13 11 TRBJ1-1
ASSFSQGNGSPLH TRBV11-2 13 TRBJ1-6
ASSENLSGLGNTIY TRBV6-1 14 TRBJ1-3
ASSYNGNSPLH TRBV6-5 11 TRBJ1-6
ASIKTRGYEQY TRBV6-1 11 TRBJ2-7
ASDLGGEETQY TRBV5-1 11 TRBJ2-5
ATSRALGLRDRGYEQY TRBV15 16 TRBJ2-7
AWSSGLAGGETQY TRBV30 13 TRBJ2-5
AWSKDRDTEAF TRBV30 11 TRBJ1-1
ASSTGTGSTEAF TRBV9 12 TRBJ1-1
ASSTGTYNEQF TRBV9 11 TRBJ2-1
ASSSLRNAGELF TRBV27 12 TRBJ2-2
AADRRSNTGELF TRBV30 12 TRBJ2-2
SVTGATNEKLF TRBV29-1 11 TRBJ1-4
ASSLAAGNTEAF TRBV5-1 12 TRBJ1-1
ASSEPVAGANTGELF TRBV9 15 TRBJ2-2
ATRSYGELEPDTQY TRBV15 14 TRBJ2-3
ASSWRQGVTEAF TRBV6-5 12 TRBJ1-1
SALSDTQY TRBV20-1 8 TRBJ2-3
ASSPRTGDGYT TRBV18 11 TRBJ1-2
ASSLGWDRDHSNYGYT TRBV7-8 16 TRBJ1-2
AWTDTVEKLF TRBV30 10 TRBJ1-4
ASRRTAWEEQY TRBV27 11 TRBJ2-7
ASSLGGPYEQY TRBV7-8 11 TRBJ2-7
ASSGDRNYEQY TRBV6-5 11 TRBJ2-7
ASSSTRRSHEQY TRBV6-5 12 TRBJ2-7
SVEDGSGNQPQH TRBV29-1 12 TRBJ1-5
ASSEGTGEGYT TRBV5-1 11 TRBJ1-2
ASSEGGSIGYEQY TRBV6-5 13 TRBJ2-7
ASNLGQGANNGYT TRBV7-9 13 TRBJ1-2
ASSVERETQY TRBV7-6 10 TRBJ2-5